This note documents a single T cell receptor (beta chain) sequence. J lost 4 bases, V lost 1 base, and 8 bases had no gene match. CDR1 and CDR2 (germline): SEHNR, FQNEAQ (reference sequence). The CDR3 has 17 residues. This specimen belongs to a study of blood T cell repertoires in COVID-19. Study-wide context: The origin of the acute and convalescent COVID-19 samples was the United States, Italy and Spain.

Authors' processing steps: Estimated nucleated cell counts came from reference gene primer amplification. Clones were read by immunoSEQ multiplex PCR, and TCRdb kept only the in-frame ones, dropping some. The V and J calls and clone size are taken from that table; D and trimming were inferred from the DNA. In the table there are some 78,000 clones, around 91% of which are singletons. The source of this sequence is a man between 65 and 79 years old with active or convalescent COVID-19. Sequencing input: peripheral blood. The chain is built from TRBV7-9 and TRBJ1-2, with 11 positions matching TRBD1. In DNA form, the CDR3 reads TGTGCCAGCAGCTTAGAGGGGTGGACAGGGGGCATCTATGGCTACACCTTC. This encodes CASSLEGWTGGIYGYTF.